These 15 T cell receptor beta chains share one sample of origin, sequenced in a study of blood T cell repertoires in COVID-19 (dated by TCRdb to 2019 to 2021). Library creation used the immunoSEQ multiplex PCR assay. TCRdb provides this immuneACCESS table in a form limited to in-frame rearrangements. Some clones are lacking; in checked studies, under half of them reflect an unresolved V gene, and why the rest are absent is not known. This sample holds about 94,000 clones; more than 70% were observed only once. The top ten clonotypes cover around 7% of the sample. Sequenced: peripheral blood. These receptors were collected from a human donor with acute or convalescent COVID-19. The donor label of this sample is uncertain.

The gene calls are TRBV5-8 and TRBJ2-7, with 7 bases identical to TRBD1. Trimming at V came to 0 bases and at J to 0 bases, leaving 3 bases not matched to a gene. This CDR3 region has 15 residues. CDR1 is SGHTS and CDR2 is YDEGEE in the germline V gene. CDR3 region: CASSLAGQTSYEQYF. For the CDR3, the DNA is TGTGCCAGCAGCTTGGCGGGACAGACCTCCTACGAGCAGTACTTC.

The CDR3 nucleotides are TGCGCCAGCAGCTCCACGGGACTCGAAGGCAATGAGCAGTTCTTC. As protein: CASSSTGLEGNEQFF. V gene TRBV5-1 combines with J gene TRBJ2-1; D possibly corresponds to TRBD2 (6 bases). The CDR3 extends over 15 amino acids. Germline CDR1 and CDR2: SGHRS and YFSETQ. Trimming stripped 3 bases from V and 6 bases from J, with 16 bases between.

This chain connects TRBV2 to TRBJ1-2; maybe TRBD1 (6 bases). The V gene lost 3 bases and the J gene lost 8 bases, with 22 bases spanning the gap. Germline CDR1 SNHLY, CDR2 FYNNEI. This CDR3 has 16 residues. The CDR3 DNA reads TGTGCCAGCAGTGAGGGCCTGGGGGGGCGAAGGAAAGGCTACACCTTC. Protein sequence: CASSEGLGGRRKGYTF.

The rearrangement links TRBV11-3 to TRBJ2-2, with D possibly matching TRBD1 (5 bases). This CDR3 contains 14 residues. V gave up 2 bases and J gave up 5 bases, with 9 bases separating them. Germline V gene data show CDR1 as SGHNT and CDR2 as YENEEA. As DNA, the CDR3 is TGTGCCAGCAGCTTAAGTGGGGCGACCGGGGAGCTGTTTTTT. This translates into CASSLSGATGELFF. Variable domain in full (rest from reference TRBV11-3 and TRBJ2-2): EAGVVQSPRYKIIEKKQPVAFWCNPISGHNTLYWYLQNLGQGPELLIRYENEEAVDDSQLPKDRFSAERLKGVDSTLKIQPAELGDSAVYLCASSLSGATGELFFGEGSRLTVL.

This clone was detected once. The chain uses TRBV6-5 and TRBJ2-7, with TRBD1 identical over 7 bases. From germline, CDR1 is MNHEY and CDR2 SVGAGI. Trimming at V came to 8 bases and at J to 2 bases, leaving 6 bases not matched to a gene. The CDR3 contains 13 residues. CDR3 DNA sequence: TGTGCCAGCCGGACAGGAACAGCCTACGAGCAGTACTTC. It is translated as CASRTGTAYEQYF.

The rearrangement joins TRBV7-3 to TRBJ2-2; D call uncertain. CDR1 and CDR2 from the germline V gene are SGHTA and FQGTGA. Between the trimmed V and J ends, which lost 4 bases and 9 bases, there was a span of 15 bases. The CDR3 loop spans 14 amino acids. CDR3 DNA: TGTGCCAGCAGCTCGGGTCCTCCGCCACGGGAGCTGTTTTTT. This translates into CASSSGPPPRELFF.

The chain couples TRBV4-3 to TRBJ2-3, with D maybe TRBD2 (5 bases). CDR3 length equals 14 residues. Germline CDR1 and CDR2: LGHNA and YSLEER. Trimming pared 4 bases from V and 3 bases from J, leaving 11 bases between. The chain's CDR3 is CASSLERVTDTQYF. CDR3 coding DNA: TGCGCCAGCAGCCTGGAGAGGGTGACAGATACGCAGTATTTT.

The V call is TRBV19, the J call TRBJ1-4; tentatively, D is TRBD1 (6 bases). Germline CDR1 and CDR2: LNHDA and SQIVND (reference sequence). The V end lost 6 bases, the J end lost 0 bases, and 11 bases lay between the germline ends. The CDR3 sequence is 15 residues long. The CDR3 bases are TGTGCCAGTAGCAAGGGGGTTGCAACTAATGAAAAACTGTTTTTT. Translation gives CASSKGVATNEKLFF.

The chain joins TRBV24-1 to TRBJ2-2; D might be TRBD1 (6 bases). The germline V and J ends were trimmed by 0 bases and 0 bases, with 10 bases remaining between them. The length of the CDR3 is 17 residues. In germline, CDR1 is KGHDR, CDR2 SFDVKD. The chain's CDR3 is CATSDLFGGPNTGELFF. The CDR3 DNA sequence: TGTGCCACCAGTGATTTGTTTGGGGGCCCGAACACCGGGGAGCTGTTTTTT.

V gene TRBV9 combines with J gene TRBJ1-5, with TRBD1 identical over 11 bases. V trimming: 0 bases; J trimming: 6 bases; junction bases outside the gene matches: 2. Germline V gene data show CDR1 as SGDLS and CDR2 as YYNGEE. The CDR3 covers 15 residues. The CDR3 is CASSVDGTGGQPQHF. CDR3 in DNA: TGTGCCAGCAGCGTAGACGGGACAGGGGGTCAGCCCCAGCATTTT.

This rearrangement joins TRBV19 to TRBJ1-4, with no clear D. The CDR3 has 13 residues. Germline CDR1 is LNHDA and CDR2 is SQIVND (reference sequence). V lost 4 bases to trimming and J lost 8 bases, with 11 bases between them. The CDR3 DNA sequence: TGTGCCAGTAGTACCGGGGTAATGGAAAAACTGTTTTTT. The encoded protein is CASSTGVMEKLFF.

The chain employs TRBV5-1 and TRBJ2-5, with 13 bases matching TRBD2. V gave up 0 bases and J gave up 1 base; unmatched junction bases: 6. This CDR3 spans 18 amino acids. Per germline, CDR1 SGHRS and CDR2 YFSETQ. The CDR3 region is CASSLGLAGGSIQETQYF. In DNA form, the CDR3 reads TGCGCCAGCAGCTTGGGACTAGCGGGGGGCTCTATCCAAGAGACCCAGTACTTC. Filled out from reference TRBV5-1 and TRBJ2-5, the complete variable domain reads KAGVTQTPRYLIKTRGQQVTLSCSPISGHRSVSWYQQTPGQGLQFLFEYFSETQRNKGNFPGRFSGRQFSNSRSEMNVSTLELGDSALYLCASSLGLAGGSIQETQYFGPGTRLLVL.

The chain is built from TRBV6-5 and TRBJ2-7; D is possibly TRBD1 (6 bases). Germline CDR1 MNHEY, CDR2 SVGAGI. The CDR3 totals 14 residues. V lost 5 bases and J lost 4, with 15 bases in between. Written as DNA, the CDR3 is TGTGCCAGCAGTCCATCAGGGGTGTCTTACGAGCAGTACTTC. As protein: CASSPSGVSYEQYF.

The rearrangement links TRBV9 to TRBJ2-1; TRBD1 aligns across 7 bases. The CDR3 sequence is 16 residues long. Trimming took 3 bases from V and 4 from J; bases not matched to a gene: 10. Germline V gives CDR1 SGDLS, CDR2 YYNGEE. The CDR3 DNA follows: TGTGCCAGCAGCGGCACAGGGGATCTTTTTTACAATGAGCAGTTCTTC. Protein product: CASSGTGDLFYNEQFF. Variable domain in full (rest from reference TRBV9 and TRBJ2-1): DSGVTQTPKHLITATGQRVTLRCSPRSGDLSVYWYQQSLDQGLQFLIQYYNGEERAKGNILERFSAQQFPDLHSELNLSSLELGDSALYFCASSGTGDLFYNEQFFGPGTRLTVL.

The J gene is TRBJ1-4, the V gene TRBV28, with TRBD1 as a possible D gene (5 bases). Looked up from germline, CDR1 is MDHEN and CDR2 is SYDVKM. V dropped 5 bases and J dropped 7 bases, with 20 bases sitting between them. This CDR3 is built from 16 residues. In DNA form, the CDR3 reads TGTGCCAGCAGTCCGCCCGGACTTTGGAGGGGTGAAAAACTGTTTTTT. Protein product: CASSPPGLWRGEKLFF.